This is a list of T cell receptor beta chains from one sample in a study of T cell changes during pregnancy in multiple sclerosis. Here immunoSEQ multiplex PCR was the method, and the copy in TCRdb shows in-frame clones only, minus some. Among 60,000 to 85,000 clones, 92% were seen once, and the ten largest hold approximately 1.4%. The sample here was peripheral blood, taken in the second trimester of pregnancy. These receptors were taken from a female donor in good health, enrolled as a control in a pregnancy study. Both conserved end residues are part of each CDR3. A D gene is named only where the DNA matches it firmly. Expanded clones are given a class, and other clones once, few, many or no size at all.

D gene,V gene,clone size,J gene,CDR3 DNA,CDR3 protein
.,TRBV7-6,.,TRBJ2-5,TGTGCCAGCAGCAAGACAGGGGAGGGGTCTCAAGAGACCCAGTACTTC,CASSKTGEGSQETQYF
.,TRBV11-2,.,TRBJ2-7,TGTGCCAGCAGCTTAGACCGGTTATACGAGCAGTACTTC,CASSLDRLYEQYF
TRBD1,TRBV11-3,.,TRBJ2-7,TGTGCCAGCAGCTTAGAAACAGGGGATAACTACGAGCAGTACTTC,CASSLETGDNYEQYF
.,TRBV7-2,.,TRBJ2-1,TGTGCCAGCAGCTTAGTGCTAGCGGAGCAGTTCTTC,CASSLVLAEQFF
TRBD2,TRBV4-1,once,TRBJ2-3,TGCGCCAGCAGCCACAAACCTGGGGGGGGTCTAGCGGGGAGCACAGATACGCAGTATTTT,CASSHKPGGGLAGSTDTQYF
TRBD2,TRBV6-5,.,TRBJ2-5,TGTGCCAGCAGTTACCGGCGGGAGGAGACCCAGTACTTC,CASSYRREETQYF
TRBD1,TRBV5-6,.,TRBJ2-1,TGTGCCAGCAGCAACACAGGGGTGGAGTTCTTC,CASSNTGVEFF
TRBD2,TRBV7-6,.,TRBJ2-7,TGTGCCAGCAGCCCCGGGACTAGCGGGAGTCCCTACGAGCAGTACTTC,CASSPGTSGSPYEQYF
TRBD2,TRBV5-4,.,TRBJ2-7,TGTGCCAGCAGCTTTCGCGGGGGGGCGTACGAGCAGTACTTC,CASSFRGGAYEQYF
TRBD2,TRBV5-8,.,TRBJ2-1,TGTGCCAGCAGCCTACTAGCGGGGAAGAACAATGAGCAGTTCTTC,CASSLLAGKNNEQFF
.,TRBV19,.,TRBJ1-4,TGTGCCAGTACCAGAGGGGGGGCCACTAATGAAAAACTGTTTTTT,CASTRGGATNEKLFF
TRBD1,TRBV19,.,TRBJ2-3,TGTGCCAGTAGTAAGACAGGGGTGGCAGATACGCAGTATTTT,CASSKTGVADTQYF
.,TRBV19,once,TRBJ1-4,TGTGCCAGTAGTGTCTCACGGGGGGCTCAGGGAAAACTGTTTTTT,CASSVSRGAQGKLFF
.,TRBV5-1,.,TRBJ2-7,TGCGCCAGCAGCTCCCACCCGGACAGCTCCTACGAGCAGTACTTC,CASSSHPDSSYEQYF
TRBD1,TRBV6-5,.,TRBJ2-7,TGTGCCAGCAGTGCACAGGGGGCTTCCTCCTACGAGCAGTACTTC,CASSAQGASSYEQYF
TRBD1,TRBV11-3,.,TRBJ2-5,TGTGCCAGCAGCGTCTCCGGGACAGGGGGCGCGACCCAGTACTTC,CASSVSGTGGATQYF
.,TRBV19,.,TRBJ2-7,TGTGCCAGTAGTATAGATCTTGGGCAGGAGGTGGCCTACGAGCAGTACTTC,CASSIDLGQEVAYEQYF
TRBD1,TRBV2,.,TRBJ2-1,TGTGCCAGCAGGGGTGGACAGGACGAGCAGTTCTTC,CASRGGQDEQFF
TRBD2,TRBV4-3,.,TRBJ2-1,TGCGCCAGCAGGGCTAGCGGGAGCAATGAGCAGTTCTTC,CASRASGSNEQFF
.,TRBV6-5,once,TRBJ2-3,TGTGCCAGCAGTTACAACAGGGTGAGCGATACGCAGTATTTT,CASSYNRVSDTQYF
.,TRBV11-2,.,TRBJ2-1,TGTGCCAGCAGCTTCTCGGGACTGTCGGCTGAGCAGTTCTTC,CASSFSGLSAEQFF
TRBD1,TRBV19,.,TRBJ2-3,TGTGCCAGTAGAGGGACAGGGACAGATACGCAGTATTTT,CASRGTGTDTQYF
.,TRBV12-5,.,TRBJ1-1,TGTGCTAGTGGTTTGGGAGGAGGCACTGAAGCTTTCTTT,CASGLGGGTEAFF
TRBD2,TRBV2,.,TRBJ2-5,TGTGCCATATTGGGGCCCAGCGGGGCCCAGTACTTC,CAILGPSGAQYF
TRBD2,TRBV2,.,TRBJ2-5,TGTGCCAGCAGTGTGTATGGGACTAGTGGCGAGGTTCAAGAGACCCAGTACTTC,CASSVYGTSGEVQETQYF
.,TRBV6-6,.,TRBJ2-7,TGTGCCAGCAGTTCTGGGCGGGCCCCGTACGAGCAGTACTTC,CASSSGRAPYEQYF
TRBD2,TRBV7-2,.,TRBJ2-1,TGTGCCAGCAGCATAGGGACTAGCGGGTGGAGTGAGCAGTTCTTC,CASSIGTSGWSEQFF
.,TRBV9,once,TRBJ2-7,TGTGCCAGCAGCGTAGCCGGGTCCTACGAGCAGTACTTC,CASSVAGSYEQYF
TRBD2,TRBV19,.,TRBJ2-5,TGTGCCAGTAGTATAGATCGGGGAGGGACTGCCGGGTTGCGAGAGACCCAGTACTTC,CASSIDRGGTAGLRETQYF
.,TRBV28,.,TRBJ1-2,TGTGCCAGCAGCCCGTCGGACACCCGATATGGCTACACCTTC,CASSPSDTRYGYTF
.,TRBV5-1,few,TRBJ1-4,TGCGCCAGCAGACGCGGGCCCCCTAATGAAAAACTGTTTTTT,CASRRGPPNEKLFF
.,TRBV19,.,TRBJ1-1,TGTGCCAGTAGTACAGGGTTTGAAGCTTTCTTT,CASSTGFEAFF
.,TRBV5-1,few,TRBJ1-2,TGCGCCAGCAGCTTGGGGAGTCGGGAGGCTGGCTACACCTTC,CASSLGSREAGYTF
TRBD1,TRBV7-8,.,TRBJ1-6,TGTGCCAGCAGCTTATACCCCGGGGGGCAGGGGGCAAATTCACCCCTCCACTTT,CASSLYPGGQGANSPLHF
.,TRBV27,.,TRBJ2-1,TGTGCCAGCAGTTTATGGGACACCTCCTACAATGAGCAGTTCTTC,CASSLWDTSYNEQFF
.,TRBV5-4,few,TRBJ1-3,TGTGCCAGCAGCTATACAGGGCTGGTCTGGGGAAACACCATATATTTT,CASSYTGLVWGNTIYF
TRBD1,TRBV2,.,TRBJ1-3,TGTGCCAGCAGTGCAGACAGGGTGAGGGAAAACACCATATATTTT,CASSADRVRENTIYF